The 13 T cell receptor beta chains reported below all come from one sample, sequenced in a study of blood T cell repertoires in COVID-19. Only in-frame clones appear in the TCRdb table, and some are missing; sequencing was by immunoSEQ multiplex PCR. The table lists fewer than 120,000 clones, 80% to 90% of them singletons. The sample was peripheral blood. Receptors were obtained from a woman aged 60-75 years with acute or convalescent COVID-19.

As DNA, the CDR3 is TGTGCCAGCAGTAAACAGGTGAACACTGAAGCTTTCTTT. Encoded protein: CASSKQVNTEAFF. The chain combines TRBV6-4 with TRBJ1-1, with D possibly TRBD1 on 5 matching bases. Trimming removed 5 bases from V and 0 bases from J, with 7 bases in between. Germline V lookup: CDR1 MRHNA, CDR2 SNTAGT. The CDR3 is 13 residues long.

The chain couples TRBV6-9 to TRBJ2-3; weak D call: TRBD1 (6 bases). CDR3 length: 15 amino acids. Trimming pared 6 bases from V and 0 bases from J, leaving 13 bases between. The germline CDR1 and CDR2 sequences are MNHGY and SVAAGI. The CDR3, as DNA: TGTGCCAGCAGGACCGAAGGGGGTAGCACAGATACGCAGTATTTT. It specifies CASRTEGGSTDTQYF.

The chain employs TRBV24-1 and TRBJ2-1; D unresolved. This CDR3 spans 14 amino acids. The V gene lost 5 bases and the J gene lost 0 bases, with 7 bases spanning the gap. Germline CDR1 KGHDR, CDR2 SFDVKD. Written as DNA, the CDR3 is TGTGCCACCAGTGGATTGAGCTCCTACAATGAGCAGTTCTTC. It encodes CATSGLSSYNEQFF.

The gene calls are TRBV7-3 and TRBJ1-1; D is undetermined. Germline V gives CDR1 SGHTA, CDR2 FQGTGA. This CDR3 region has 13 residues. Trimming stripped 4 bases from V and 3 bases from J, with 9 bases between. Here the CDR3 reads CASSYLSDTEAFF. In DNA form, the CDR3 reads TGTGCCAGCAGCTACCTGTCGGACACTGAAGCTTTCTTT.

This rearrangement joins TRBV27 to TRBJ2-7; D perhaps matches TRBD1 (7 bases). Germline assignment: CDR1 MNHEY and CDR2 SMNVEV (reference sequence). V gave up 6 bases and J gave up 7 bases, with 16 bases separating them. The CDR3 contains 13 residues. As DNA, the CDR3 is TGTGCCAGCAGGCGGGACAGTAAGAGAGAGCAGTACTTC. This translates into CASRRDSKREQYF.

The chain recombines TRBV28 with TRBJ2-6, with D unclear. The length of the CDR3 is 12 residues. Trimming cost V 10 bases and J 0 bases, with 4 bases left between them. Germline lookup yields CDR1 MDHEN and CDR2 SYDVKM. The CDR3 nucleotides are TGTGCCATCGGCTCTGGGGCCAACGTCCTGACTTTC. It yields the protein CAIGSGANVLTF.

This sequence joins TRBV6-5 and TRBJ1-1; D may be TRBD1 (5 bases). V lost 0 bases to trimming and J lost 6 bases, with 14 bases between them. The germline V gene has CDR1 MNHEY and CDR2 SVGAGI. CDR3 size: 15 residues. The CDR3 coding sequence is TGTGCCAGCAGTTACTCGATGCTTTCGGGGGCTGAAGCTTTCTTT. Encoded protein: CASSYSMLSGAEAFF.

The chain carries TRBV4-2 and TRBJ1-1; D is possibly TRBD1 (6 bases). Germline V gene lookup returns CDR1 LGHNA and CDR2 YNFKEQ. This CDR3 is 15 amino acids long. With 1 base removed from V and 0 bases from J, the gap between germline ends came to 9 bases. CDR3 sequence (DNA): TGTGCCAGCAGCCAAGGGGCAGGGGTGAACACTGAAGCTTTCTTT. Its protein is CASSQGAGVNTEAFF.

V and J are TRBV10-1 and TRBJ2-7; D may be TRBD2 (5 bases). CDR3 length: 17 amino acids. V lost 0 bases and J 2 bases, leaving 17 bases between the germline ends. From germline, CDR1 is WNHNN and CDR2 SYGVQD (reference sequence). The CDR3 DNA is TGCGCCAGCAGTGAGTCGAGTTTTGCGGGCGGAGCCTACGAGCAGTACTTC. Protein: CASSESSFAGGAYEQYF.

This clone has just a few counts. This chain links TRBV28 with TRBJ1-1, with TRBD1 as a possible D gene (6 bases). The germline V and J ends were trimmed by 6 bases and 11 bases, with 16 bases remaining between them. Germline loops: CDR1 MDHEN, CDR2 SYDVKM. This CDR3 is 12 amino acids long. CDR3 sequence (DNA): TGTGCCAGCAGACCAACAGGGAGGGAGGCTTTCTTT. Translation: CASRPTGREAFF.

This clone was found once. CDR3 region: CASSLISGTEETQYF. The CDR3 DNA sequence: TGTGCCAGCAGCCTAATATCCGGGACAGAGGAGACCCAGTACTTC. This chain uses TRBV5-5 with TRBJ2-5; 7 bases match TRBD1. Germline CDR1 reads SGHKS; CDR2 reads YYEKEE (reference sequence). Trimming removed 4 bases from V and 5 bases from J; junction bases left unmatched: 11. CDR3 length equals 15 residues.

This clone turned up a few times. V and J are TRBV4-3 and TRBJ1-2; TRBD1 matches at 7 bases. The CDR3 sequence is 15 residues long. Germline lookup yields CDR1 LGHNA and CDR2 YSLEER. The V and J ends lost 0 bases and 5 bases, in that order; junction bases with no gene match: 6. The CDR3 loop reads CASSQDRAGGYGYTF. The CDR3 region has the DNA TGCGCCAGCAGCCAAGATAGGGCAGGGGGATATGGCTACACCTTC.

The rearrangement links TRBV10-3 to TRBJ1-2; TRBD1 matches 8 bases. Looked up from germline, CDR1 is ENHRY and CDR2 is SYGVKD. CDR3 size: 14 residues. The J segment lost 5 bases and the V segment lost 2 bases, leaving 4 bases of the junction unmatched. The CDR3 loop reads CAISETDREYGYTF. CDR3 bases: TGTGCCATCAGTGAGACGGACAGGGAATATGGCTACACCTTC.